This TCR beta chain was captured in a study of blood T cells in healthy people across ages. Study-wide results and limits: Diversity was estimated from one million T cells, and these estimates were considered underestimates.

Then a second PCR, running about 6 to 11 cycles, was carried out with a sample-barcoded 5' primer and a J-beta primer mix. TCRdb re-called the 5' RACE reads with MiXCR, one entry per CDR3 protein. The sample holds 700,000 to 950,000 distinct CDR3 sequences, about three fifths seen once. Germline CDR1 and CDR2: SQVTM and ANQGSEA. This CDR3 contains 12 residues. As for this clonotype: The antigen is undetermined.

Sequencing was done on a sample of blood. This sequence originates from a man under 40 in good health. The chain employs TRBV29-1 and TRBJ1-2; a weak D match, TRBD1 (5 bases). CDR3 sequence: CVWGDEPNGYTF. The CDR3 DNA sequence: TGCGTGTGGGGCGACGAACCAAATGGCTACACCTTC.